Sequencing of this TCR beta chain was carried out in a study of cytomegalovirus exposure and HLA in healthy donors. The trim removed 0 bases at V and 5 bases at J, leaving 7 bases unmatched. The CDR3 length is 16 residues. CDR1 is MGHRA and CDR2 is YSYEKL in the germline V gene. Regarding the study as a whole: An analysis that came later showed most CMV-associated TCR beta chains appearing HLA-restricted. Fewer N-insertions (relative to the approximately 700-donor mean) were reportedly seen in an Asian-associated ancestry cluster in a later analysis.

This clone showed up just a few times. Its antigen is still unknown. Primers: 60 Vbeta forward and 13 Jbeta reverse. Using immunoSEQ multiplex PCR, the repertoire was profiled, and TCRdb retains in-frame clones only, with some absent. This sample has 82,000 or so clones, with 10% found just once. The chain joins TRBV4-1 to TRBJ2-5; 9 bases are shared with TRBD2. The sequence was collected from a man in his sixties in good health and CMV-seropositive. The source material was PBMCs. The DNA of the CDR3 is TGCGCCAGCAGCCAAGATCCCGCGGGGGGGCTTGAGACCCAGTACTTC. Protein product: CASSQDPAGGLETQYF.